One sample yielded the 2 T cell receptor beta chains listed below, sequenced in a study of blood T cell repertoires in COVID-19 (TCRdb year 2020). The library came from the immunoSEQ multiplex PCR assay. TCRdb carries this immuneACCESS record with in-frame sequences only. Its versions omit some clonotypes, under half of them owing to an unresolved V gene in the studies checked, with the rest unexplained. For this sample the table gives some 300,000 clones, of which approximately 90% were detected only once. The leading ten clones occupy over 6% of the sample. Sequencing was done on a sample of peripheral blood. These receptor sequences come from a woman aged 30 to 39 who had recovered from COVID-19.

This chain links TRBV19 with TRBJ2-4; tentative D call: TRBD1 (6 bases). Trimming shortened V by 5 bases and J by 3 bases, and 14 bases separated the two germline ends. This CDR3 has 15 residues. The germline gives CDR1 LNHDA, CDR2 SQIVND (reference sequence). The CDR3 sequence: CASSVLKGGKNIQYF. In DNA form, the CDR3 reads TGTGCCAGTAGTGTTCTCAAAGGGGGCAAAAACATTCAGTACTTC.

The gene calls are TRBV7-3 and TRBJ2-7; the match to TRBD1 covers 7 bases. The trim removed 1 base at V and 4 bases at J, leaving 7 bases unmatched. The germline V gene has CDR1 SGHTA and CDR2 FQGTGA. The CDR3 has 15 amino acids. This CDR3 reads CASSLMPGGSYEQYF. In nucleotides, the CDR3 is TGTGCCAGCAGCTTAATGCCAGGGGGTTCTTACGAGCAGTACTTC.